This TCR beta chain appears in the sequencing data of a study of T-cell reconstitution after alpha-beta-depleted transplantation in children. With 2 bases clipped from V and 5 bases from J, the junction kept 5 bases outside the gene matches. Per germline, CDR1 MNHEY and CDR2 SMNVEV (reference sequence). The CDR3 covers 14 residues. Preparation of the TCRbeta library was carried out with unique molecular identifiers. TCRdb used MiXCR to reprocess the PCR reads, holding one entry per CDR3 protein. The sample comprises roughly 400,000 distinct CDR3 sequences, about 20% of which are singletons, and less than 4.5% rests with the top ten.

The sample was PBMCs from the stem cell graft donor, taken from the stem cell graft. The chain has TRBV27 and TRBJ1-1; 7 bases agree with TRBD1. This sequence originates from a human donor who donated a stem cell graft to a child with acute myeloid leukemia. The CDR3 region has the DNA TGTGCCAGCAGTTTACAGGGGGTTTTGACTGAAGCTTTCTTT. It encodes CASSLQGVLTEAFF.